Presented here are 20 T cell receptor beta chains from one specimen sequenced in a study of response to subunit inactivated influenza vaccine. TCRdb ran MiXCR on the RT-PCR reads and lists one entry per CDR3 protein. The sample consists of over 300,000 distinct CDR3 sequences, about a fifth of them appearing once. Source: PBMCs from blood, taken 21 months after vaccination. The receptors shown here come from a man aged 50-75 years who received an inactivated influenza vaccine.

The chain employs TRBV12-3 or TRBV12-4 and TRBJ2-5, with 7 bases matching TRBD2. J gave up 4 bases and V 1 base, and 6 bases lay outside the gene matches. The CDR3 totals 15 residues. CDR3 in amino acids: CASSLGAGDGETQYF. CDR3 nucleotides: TGTGCCAGCAGTTTAGGTGCGGGGGATGGAGAGACCCAGTACTTC.

The J gene is TRBJ1-2, the V gene TRBV29-1, with 7 bases identical to TRBD1. CDR3 size: 11 residues. The V and J ends lost 7 bases and 6 bases, in that order; junction bases with no gene match: 5. Looked up from germline, CDR1 is SQVTM and CDR2 is ANQGSEA. The CDR3 loop reads CSAQGLDGYTF. The DNA for the CDR3 is TGCAGCGCACAGGGGTTAGATGGCTACACCTTC.

This clonotype was seen a few times. This rearrangement joins TRBV4-3 to TRBJ2-2, with TRBD2 matching over 8 bases. Trimming took 0 bases from V and 8 from J; bases not matched to a gene: 5. Germline loops: CDR1 LGHNA, CDR2 YSLEER. CDR3 length equals 15 residues. Here the CDR3 DNA reads TGCGCCAGCAGCCAAGAGGCGGGGGGAAGGGGGGAGCTGTTTTTT. Its translation is CASSQEAGGRGELFF.

This clonotype was seen only a few times. The rearrangement uses TRBV18 and TRBJ1-5; D gene uncertain. The CDR3 is 14 amino acids. CDR1 is KGHSH and CDR2 is LQKENI in the germline V gene. With 3 bases removed from V and 7 bases from J, the gap between germline ends came to 13 bases. In DNA form, the CDR3 reads TGTGCCAGCTCACCGACGGATGGGCTCCAGCCCCAGCATTTT. Residues: CASSPTDGLQPQHF.

This chain links TRBV3-1 with TRBJ1-6; D ambiguous. The CDR3 length is 14 residues. Per germline, CDR1 LGHDT and CDR2 YNNKEL (reference sequence). The V gene lost 3 bases and the J gene lost 9 bases, with 12 bases spanning the gap. DNA for the CDR3: TGTGCCAGCAGCCACGAGGGTTTCGGTTCACCCCTCCACTTT. It yields the protein CASSHEGFGSPLHF. Using reference TRBV3-1 and TRBJ1-6 for the parts outside the CDR3, the full variable domain is DTAVSQTPKYLVTQMGNDKSIKCEQNLGHDTMYWYKQDSKKFLKIMFSYNNKELIINETVPNRFSPKSPDKAHLNLHINSLELGDSAVYFCASSHEGFGSPLHFGNGTRLTVT.

The chain employs TRBV4-2 and TRBJ2-5; D uncertain. Per the germline V gene, CDR1 is LGHNA and CDR2 is YNFKEQ. The V end was cut by 0 bases, the J end by 5 bases, with 13 bases between. The CDR3 covers 15 residues. CDR3 sequence: CASSQDRAPVETQYF. CDR3 DNA: TGTGCCAGCAGCCAAGATCGGGCCCCCGTGGAGACCCAGTACTTC.

The V and J genes are TRBV29-1 and TRBJ2-7, with TRBD1 identical over 11 bases. Trimming took 1 base from V and 3 from J; bases not matched to a gene: 2. This CDR3 region has 14 residues. Germline V gene sequence: CDR1 SQVTM, CDR2 ANQGSEA. The CDR3 coding sequence is TGCAGCGTTGAAGGGACAGGGGGCATCTACGAGCAGTACTTC. This gives the protein CSVEGTGGIYEQYF.

This clonotype was picked up many times. J is TRBJ1-2 and V is TRBV7-2; D gene unclear. This CDR3 comprises 13 residues. V lost 2 bases and J lost 3, with 7 bases in between. Germline CDR1 and CDR2: SGHTA and FQGNSA. For the CDR3, the DNA is TGTGCCAGCAGCTTACCGGGCGACTATGGCTACACCTTC. Its translation: CASSLPGDYGYTF. The variable domain in full, with the rest retrieved from reference TRBV7-2 and TRBJ1-2, is GAGVSQSPSNKVTEKGKDVELRCDPISGHTALYWYRQSLGQGLEFLIYFQGNSAPDKSGLPSDRFSAERTGGSVSTLTIQRTQQEDSAVYLCASSLPGDYGYTFGSGTRLTVV.

This clonotype was counted only a few times. The chain uses TRBV12-3 or TRBV12-4 and TRBJ1-4; TRBD1 matches 10 bases. The length of the CDR3 is 13 residues. V was clipped by 4 bases and J by 11 bases; unmatched bases: 4. The CDR3 sequence is CASSSTGGPKLFF. DNA for the CDR3: TGTGCCAGCAGTTCGACAGGGGGCCCGAAACTGTTTTTT.

This clonotype was seen many times. The chain recombines TRBV5-1 with TRBJ1-1; possibly TRBD1 for D (5 bases). The CDR3 spans 15 residues. Per the germline V gene, CDR1 is SGHRS and CDR2 is YFSETQ. V was trimmed by 0 bases and J by 1 base, leaving 10 bases between them. CDR3 loop: CASSLGIRENTEAFF. The CDR3 nucleotides read TGCGCCAGCAGCTTGGGTATCAGGGAGAACACTGAAGCTTTCTTT.

J is TRBJ2-7 and V is TRBV25-1, with D unresolved. Trimming shortened V by 1 base and J by 1 base, and 5 bases separated the two germline ends. CDR1 is MGHDK, CDR2 SYGVNS, per germline. The CDR3 extends over 13 amino acids. The CDR3 sequence is CASSEWGSYEQYF. Here the CDR3 DNA reads TGTGCCAGCAGTGAATGGGGTTCCTACGAGCAGTACTTC.

V is TRBV30 and J is TRBJ2-7; perhaps TRBD1 as D (5 bases). The CDR3 is 11 residues long. Germline-derived CDR1 and CDR2 are GTSNPN and SVGIG (reference sequence). The V end was cut by 8 bases, the J end by 7 bases, with 15 bases between. CDR3 nucleotides: TGTGCCCGTCAGGGTTTCGCGGAGCAGTACTTC. Protein sequence: CARQGFAEQYF.

This clonotype was recorded a few times. The rearrangement uses TRBV6-2 or TRBV6-3 and TRBJ2-3, with D perhaps TRBD1 (6 bases). The CDR3 consists of 15 residues. With 2 bases removed from V and 2 bases from J, the gap between germline ends came to 11 bases. Germline values: CDR1 MNHEY, CDR2 SVGEGT. The CDR3 nucleotides are TGTGCCAGCAGTTACCGACGGACAGCCACAGATACGCAGTATTTT. It translates to CASSYRRTATDTQYF.

This clonotype was counted at least ten times. The chain couples TRBV10-3 to TRBJ1-1; no clear D. V was trimmed by 6 bases and J by 0 bases, leaving 8 bases between them. The CDR3 consists of 13 residues. CDR1 and CDR2 (germline): ENHRY, SYGVKD. This CDR3 reads CAIRPDLNTEAFF. Here the CDR3 DNA reads TGTGCCATCAGGCCAGACCTGAACACTGAAGCTTTCTTT.

This clonotype turned up a few times. This sequence joins TRBV28 and TRBJ1-4; possibly TRBD1 for D (5 bases). Germline CDR1 is MDHEN and CDR2 is SYDVKM. V gave up 6 bases and J gave up 2 bases, with 13 bases separating them. There are 15 residues in the CDR3. CDR3: CASSWHGGTNEKLFF. CDR3 DNA: TGTGCCAGCAGCTGGCACGGGGGTACTAATGAAAAACTGTTTTTT. Full variable domain (missing parts from reference TRBV28 and TRBJ1-4): DVKVTQSSRYLVKRTGEKVFLECVQDMDHENMFWYRQDPGLGLRLIYFSYDVKMKEKGDIPEGYSVSREKKERFSLILESASTNQTSMYLCASSWHGGTNEKLFFGSGTQLSVL.

This chain links TRBV20-1 with TRBJ2-7; D is possibly TRBD1 or TRBD2 (5 bases each). Germline CDR1 reads DFQATT; CDR2 reads SNEGSKA (reference sequence). The CDR3 is 14 residues long. Trimming left V 4 bases short and J 2 bases short, with 15 bases between. The CDR3 sequence is CSATRGGGTYEQYF. The CDR3 region has the DNA TGCAGTGCTACTCGGGGCGGAGGAACCTACGAGCAGTACTTC.

The sample holds many counts of this clonotype. The chain links TRBV28 to TRBJ1-2; 9 bases align to TRBD1. With V trimmed by 10 bases and J by 1 base, 7 bases remained unmatched. This CDR3 has 14 amino acids. From germline, CDR1 is MDHEN and CDR2 SYDVKM. The CDR3 bases are TGTGCCACGGGACAGGGATATAATAACTATGGCTACACCTTC. This gives the protein CATGQGYNNYGYTF.

This clonotype has just a few counts. This chain joins TRBV10-3 and TRBJ1-1; TRBD1 agrees at 9 bases. CDR1 and CDR2 (germline): ENHRY, SYGVKD. The CDR3 runs 14 residues. V trimming: 7 bases; J trimming: 1 base; junction bases outside the gene matches: 4. As DNA, the CDR3 is TGTGCCATCACCGAGGGACAGGGGAACACTGAAGCTTTCTTT. Translating it yields CAITEGQGNTEAFF.

This clonotype was picked up a small number of times. The chain carries TRBV20-1 and TRBJ1-5; TRBD1 might be the D (6 bases). Germline values: CDR1 DFQATT, CDR2 SNEGSKA (reference sequence). This CDR3 comprises 14 residues. V was cut by 4 bases and J by 7 bases, with 17 bases left in between. For the CDR3, the DNA is TGCAGTGCTACCCCTCCGGGGGCTGACCAGCCCCAGCATTTT. Encoded protein: CSATPPGADQPQHF.

The chain uses TRBV7-8 and TRBJ2-7; a weak D match, TRBD2 (7 bases). There are 18 residues in the CDR3. In germline, CDR1 is SGHVS, CDR2 FQNEAQ. V dropped 1 base and J dropped 2 bases, with 21 bases sitting between them. The CDR3 reads CASSLVSYGGLNPYEQYF. CDR3 coding DNA: TGTGCCAGCAGCTTAGTGTCCTACGGGGGGCTTAACCCCTACGAGCAGTACTTC.